A single sample is the source of the 5 T cell receptor beta chains below, sequenced in a study of CD8 T cells in ankylosing spondylitis. Study-level findings and limits: Ankylosing spondylitis blood seemed to carry a telltale TCR beta motif made of several highly homologous variants.

A single record per CDR3 protein comes from TCRdb applying MiXCR to the 5' RACE reads. The sample carries about 200,000 distinct CDR3 sequences, 6% to 8% recorded once. What these receptors recognize is not known. Input material: blood, either unsorted or a sorted T cell fraction (not recorded which). The source of these receptors is a male donor with ankylosing spondylitis.

This clonotype was found many times. V usage is TRBV4-3 and J usage is TRBJ2-3; D not certain. V was shortened by 0 bases and J by 1 base, with 11 bases between the two germline ends. Germline V gives CDR1 LGHNA, CDR2 YSLEER. The CDR3 covers 16 residues. The CDR3 nucleotides are TGCGCCAGCAGCCAAGATAGAGAGATGGGCACAGATACGCAGTATTTT. Its protein product is CASSQDREMGTDTQYF.

This clonotype has at least ten counts. CDR3 in DNA: TGCGCCAGCAGCCTCAACAGGGGTACTGAAGCTTTCTTT. This encodes CASSLNRGTEAFF. The V call is TRBV5-1, the J call TRBJ1-1, with 7 nucleotides matching TRBD1. V was pared by 4 bases and J by 5 bases, with 5 bases of the junction left unmatched. This CDR3 is built from 13 residues. Germline-derived CDR1 and CDR2 are SGHRS and YFSETQ.

In the case of this clonotype: A read error may be the cause here, since a much bigger clone is one base away. The genes are TRBV29-1 and TRBJ2-7, with D possibly being TRBD1 (6 bases). CDR3 length: 13 residues. V dropped 5 bases and J dropped 0 bases, with 11 bases sitting between them. Per germline, CDR1 SQVTM and CDR2 ANQGSEA. The CDR3 reads CSVWTEDSYEQYF. The CDR3 DNA sequence: TGCAGCGTTTGGACAGAGGACTCCTACGAGCAGTACTTC.

This clonotype was detected many times. The chain recombines TRBV7-6 with TRBJ2-7, with D tentatively TRBD1 (6 bases). The V gene lost 1 base and the J gene lost 2 bases, with 9 bases spanning the gap. CDR1 and CDR2 from the germline V gene are SGHVS and FNYEAQ. This CDR3 is 14 amino acids long. CDR3 nucleotide sequence: TGTGCCAGCAGCTTAGGAGGGGGTGCCTACGAGCAGTACTTC. Protein: CASSLGGGAYEQYF.

This clonotype was recorded at least ten times. This chain uses TRBV7-9 with TRBJ2-1, with TRBD2 matching over 10 bases. CDR1 and CDR2 from the germline V gene are SEHNR and FQNEAQ (reference sequence). The CDR3 loop spans 13 amino acids. The J segment lost 15 bases and the V segment lost 1 base, leaving 6 bases of the junction unmatched. The CDR3 sequence is CASSLDGLAVMFF. CDR3 in DNA: TGTGCCAGCAGCTTAGACGGACTAGCGGTTATGTTCTTC.